Listed below are T cell receptor beta chains from one sample, sequenced in a study of CD8 T cells in ankylosing spondylitis. TCRdb reprocessed the 5' RACE reads via MiXCR and lists one record per CDR3 protein. The table shows about 140,000 distinct CDR3 sequences, with approximately 7.4% occurring only once. The sample consisted of blood, either unsorted or a sorted T cell fraction (not recorded which). The receptor set was obtained from a female donor with ankylosing spondylitis or in good health (not recorded which). The CDR3 runs from the conserved cysteine through the conserved F or W. D genes are given only for firm matches. Clone size is given for some rows only: seen once, a few or many times, or a class if the clone is expanded.

>.|many|TRBJ1-2|TRBV20-1
CSARGQPPAQYGYTF
TGCAGTGCTAGGGGGCAGCCCCCAGCCCAATATGGCTACACCTTC
>TRBD1|many|TRBJ1-6|TRBV20-1
CSAKDRIGSPLHF
TGCAGTGCTAAGGACAGGATAGGTTCACCCCTCCACTTT
>.|few|TRBJ2-3|TRBV7-2
CASSSRTDTQYF
TGTGCCAGCAGCTCTCGTACAGATACGCAGTATTTT
>.|many|TRBJ1-6|TRBV18
CASSSQLPTTHNSPLHF
TGTGCCAGCTCGTCACAACTTCCTACGACCCATAATTCACCCCTCCACTTT
>.|.|TRBJ1-4|TRBV6-8
CASSTRGPGEKLFF
TGTGCCAGCAGTACCAGGGGCCCCGGGGAAAAACTGTTTTTT
>TRBD1|many|TRBJ1-5|TRBV6-5
CASSYGTGTNQPQHF
TGTGCCAGCAGCTACGGGACAGGGACTAATCAGCCCCAGCATTTT
>TRBD1|.|TRBJ2-3|TRBV7-2
CASSFGDRRTDTQYF
TGTGCCAGCAGCTTTGGGGACAGGCGCACAGATACGCAGTATTTT
>.|many|TRBJ1-3|TRBV6-1
CASSGWATPGNTIYF
TGTGCCAGCAGTGGATGGGCTACGCCGGGAAACACCATATATTTT
>.|many|TRBJ2-5|TRBV7-2
CASSLVRGLETQYF
TGTGCCAGCAGCTTAGTAAGGGGTTTAGAGACCCAGTACTTC
>.|.|TRBJ2-7|TRBV12-5
CASGSQGWHEQYF
TGTGCTAGTGGCTCACAGGGTTGGCACGAGCAGTACTTC